The 8 T cell receptor beta chains presented below share a single source sample, sequenced in a study of shared clonotypes between healthy human individuals. Naive CD8 cells, CD45RO-negative and positively selected for CCR7, excluded terminally differentiated effector memory CD45RA+ cells. Profiled with immunoSEQ multiplex PCR; TCRdb holds only in-frame clones, not every one. The repertoire holds about 750,000 clones, with nearly 95% as singletons. Input material: naive CD8+ T cells sorted from blood. The receptors here all came from a man aged 25 to 45 in good health.

V gene TRBV25-1 combines with J gene TRBJ2-7; D is uncertain. Per the germline V gene, CDR1 is MGHDK and CDR2 is SYGVNS. This CDR3 region has 10 residues. V gave up 2 bases and J gave up 7 bases, with 3 bases separating them. This CDR3 is CASSEREQYF. CDR3 coding DNA: TGTGCCAGCAGTGAAAGGGAGCAGTACTTC.

The chain carries TRBV6-5 and TRBJ2-1; no definite D call. Between the trimmed V and J ends, which lost 2 bases and 2 bases, there was a span of 10 bases. CDR3 length equals 15 residues. Germline CDR1 and CDR2: MNHEY and SVGAGI. CDR3 nucleotide sequence: TGTGCCAGCAGTTACAAGGAGAGTACCTACAATGAGCAGTTCTTC. It specifies CASSYKESTYNEQFF.

The rearrangement links TRBV9 to TRBJ2-5; D gene uncertain. The V gene lost 0 bases and the J gene lost 0 bases, with 12 bases spanning the gap. Germline CDR1 and CDR2: SGDLS and YYNGEE. CDR3 length: 16 amino acids. The CDR3 region has the DNA TGTGCCAGCAGCGTAGGTAGTTACCGGTACCAAGAGACCCAGTACTTC. Its protein product is CASSVGSYRYQETQYF.

In regard to this clone: The sample holds other DNA sequences that translate to the same CDR3. The rearrangement links TRBV29-1 to TRBJ2-1; D is possibly TRBD2 (6 bases). The germline V and J ends were trimmed by 4 bases and 9 bases, with 16 bases remaining between them. The CDR3 sequence is 13 residues long. Germline CDR1 and CDR2: SQVTM and ANQGSEA. The CDR3 spells CSVGGSIGGEQFF. In DNA, the CDR3 is TGCAGCGTTGGGGGGTCCATCGGGGGTGAGCAGTTCTTC.

The V and J genes are TRBV4-1 and TRBJ2-7; D is undetermined. The CDR3 totals 14 residues. Trimming took 2 bases from V and 0 from J, leaving 8 bases between them. Germline V gene lookup returns CDR1 MGHRA and CDR2 YSYEKL. This CDR3 reads CASSQLPGSYEQYF. In DNA form, the CDR3 reads TGCGCCAGCAGCCAATTACCAGGCTCCTACGAGCAGTACTTC.

The chain recombines TRBV14 with TRBJ2-7; no firm D call. Germline lookup yields CDR1 SGHDN and CDR2 FVKESK. Deletions cut 1 base from V and 2 bases from J, with 9 bases between. The CDR3 runs 14 residues. The CDR3 coding sequence is TGTGCCAGCAGCCAAGTGAGACAACCCTACGAGCAGTACTTC. Translation gives CASSQVRQPYEQYF. The variable domain in full, with the rest retrieved from reference TRBV14 and TRBJ2-7, is EAGVTQFPSHSVIEKGQTVTLRCDPISGHDNLYWYRRVMGKEIKFLLHFVKESKQDESGMPNNRFLAERTGGTYSTLKVQPAELEDSGVYFCASSQVRQPYEQYFGPGTRLTVT.

The gene calls are TRBV7-9 and TRBJ2-5, with D perhaps assigned TRBD1 or TRBD2 (6 bases each). V gave up 4 bases and J gave up 6 bases, with 15 bases separating them. The CDR3 totals 14 residues. Germline CDR1 reads SEHNR; CDR2 reads FQNEAQ (reference sequence). This chain's CDR3 is CASSSPGGLKTQYF. The CDR3 nucleotides read TGTGCCAGCAGCTCCCCTGGGGGGCTTAAGACCCAGTACTTC.

The chain couples TRBV11-2 to TRBJ2-6; D remains ambiguous. This CDR3 has 18 amino acids. V shed 3 bases and J shed 0 bases, with 15 bases lying between them. Germline lookup yields CDR1 SGHAT and CDR2 FQNNGV. As DNA, the CDR3 is TGTGCCAGCAGCTTGGGCATTTCTGGGCTCTCTGGGGCCAACGTCCTGACTTTC. Translation: CASSLGISGLSGANVLTF.